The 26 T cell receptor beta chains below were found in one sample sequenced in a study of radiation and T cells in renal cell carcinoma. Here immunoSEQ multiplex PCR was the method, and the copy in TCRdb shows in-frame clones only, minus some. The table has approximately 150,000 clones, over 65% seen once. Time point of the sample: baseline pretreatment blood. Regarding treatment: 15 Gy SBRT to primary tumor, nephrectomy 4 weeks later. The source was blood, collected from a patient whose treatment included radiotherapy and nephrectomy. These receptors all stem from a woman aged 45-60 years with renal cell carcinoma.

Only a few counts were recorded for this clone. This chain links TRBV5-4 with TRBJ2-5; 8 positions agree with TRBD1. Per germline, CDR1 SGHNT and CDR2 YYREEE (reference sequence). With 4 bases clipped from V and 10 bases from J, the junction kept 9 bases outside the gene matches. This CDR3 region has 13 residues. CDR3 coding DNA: TGTGCCAGCAGCCTAGGACAGGGCCCACTCCAGTACTTC. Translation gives CASSLGQGPLQYF.

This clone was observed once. CDR3 residues: CASSPSRSKGQPQHF. The CDR3 nucleotides are TGTGCCAGCAGCCCTTCACGAAGTAAAGGACAGCCCCAGCATTTT. V and J are TRBV7-8 and TRBJ1-5; D is ambiguous. The germline CDR1 and CDR2 sequences are SGHVS and FQNEAQ. Trimming shortened V by 5 bases and J by 7 bases, and 18 bases separated the two germline ends. This CDR3 is 15 amino acids long.

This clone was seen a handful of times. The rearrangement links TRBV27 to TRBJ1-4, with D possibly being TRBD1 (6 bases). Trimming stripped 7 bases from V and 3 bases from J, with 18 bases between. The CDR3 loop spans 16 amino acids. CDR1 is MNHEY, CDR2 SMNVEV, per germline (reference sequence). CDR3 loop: CASKPRGGPANEKLFF. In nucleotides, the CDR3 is TGTGCCAGCAAACCAAGGGGGGGACCGGCTAATGAAAAACTGTTTTTT.

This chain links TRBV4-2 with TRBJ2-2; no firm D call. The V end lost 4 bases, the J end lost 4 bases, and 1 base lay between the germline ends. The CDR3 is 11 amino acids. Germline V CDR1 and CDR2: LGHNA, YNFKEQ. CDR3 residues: CASSLTGELFF. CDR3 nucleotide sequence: TGTGCCAGCAGCCTCACCGGGGAGCTGTTTTTT.

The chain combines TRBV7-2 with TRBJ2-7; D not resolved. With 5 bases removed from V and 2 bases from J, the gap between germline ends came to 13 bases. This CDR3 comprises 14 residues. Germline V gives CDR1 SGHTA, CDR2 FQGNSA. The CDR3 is CASSPGWGAYEQYF. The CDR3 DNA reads TGTGCCAGCAGCCCAGGATGGGGTGCCTACGAGCAGTACTTC.

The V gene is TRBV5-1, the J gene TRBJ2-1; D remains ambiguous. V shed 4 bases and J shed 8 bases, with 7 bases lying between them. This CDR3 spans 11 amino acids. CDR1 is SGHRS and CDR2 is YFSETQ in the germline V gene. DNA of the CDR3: TGCGCCAGCAGCGGGGTGGATGAGCAGTTCTTC. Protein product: CASSGVDEQFF.

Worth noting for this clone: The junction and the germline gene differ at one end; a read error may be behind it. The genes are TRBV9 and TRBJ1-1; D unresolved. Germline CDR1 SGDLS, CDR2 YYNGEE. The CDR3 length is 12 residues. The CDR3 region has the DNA TGTGCCAGCAGCGTAGGAAACACTGAAACTTTCTTT. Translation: CASSVGNTETFF.

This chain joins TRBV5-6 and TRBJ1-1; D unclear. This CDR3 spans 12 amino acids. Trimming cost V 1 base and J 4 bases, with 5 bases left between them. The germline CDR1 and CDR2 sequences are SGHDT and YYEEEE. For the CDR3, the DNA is TGTGCCAGCAGCTTGATCCCCACTGAAGCTTTCTTT. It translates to CASSLIPTEAFF.

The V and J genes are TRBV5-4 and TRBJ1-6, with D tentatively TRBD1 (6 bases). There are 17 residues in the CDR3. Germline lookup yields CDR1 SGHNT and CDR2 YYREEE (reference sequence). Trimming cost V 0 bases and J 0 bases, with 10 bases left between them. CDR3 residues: CASSLGGALSYNSPLHF. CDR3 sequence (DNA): TGTGCCAGCAGCTTGGGGGGGGCCCTCTCCTATAATTCACCCCTCCACTTT.

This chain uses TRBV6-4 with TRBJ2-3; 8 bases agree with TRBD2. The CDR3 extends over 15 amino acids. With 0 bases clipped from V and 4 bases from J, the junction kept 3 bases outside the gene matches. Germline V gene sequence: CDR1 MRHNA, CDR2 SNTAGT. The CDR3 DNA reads TGTGCCAGCAGTGACTCGACGGGGGGGCCAGATACGCAGTATTTT. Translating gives CASSDSTGGPDTQYF.

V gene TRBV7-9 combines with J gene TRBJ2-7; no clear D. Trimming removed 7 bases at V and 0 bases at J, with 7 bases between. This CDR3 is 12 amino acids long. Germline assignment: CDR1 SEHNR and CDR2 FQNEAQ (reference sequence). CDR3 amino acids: CASTRGSYEQYF. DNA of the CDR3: TGTGCCAGCACCCGCGGCTCCTACGAGCAGTACTTC.

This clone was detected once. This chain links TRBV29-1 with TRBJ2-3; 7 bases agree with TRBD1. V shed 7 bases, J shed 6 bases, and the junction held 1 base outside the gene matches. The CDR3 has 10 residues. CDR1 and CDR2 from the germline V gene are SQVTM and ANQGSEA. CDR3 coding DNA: TGCAGCGGCAGGGGGGATACGCAGTATTTT. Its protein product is CSGRGDTQYF.

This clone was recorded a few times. The CDR3 protein is CASSPQGQLIFGANVLTF. As DNA, the CDR3 is TGTGCCAGCTCACCACAGGGTCAGTTGATCTTTGGGGCCAACGTCCTGACTTTC. The V and J genes are TRBV18 and TRBJ2-6; the D is unclear. V lost 1 base and J 3 bases, leaving 16 bases between the germline ends. The CDR3 is 18 residues long. Germline V gene data show CDR1 as KGHSH and CDR2 as LQKENI. The whole variable domain, remainder taken from reference TRBV18 and TRBJ2-6, is NAGVMQNPRHLVRRRGQEARLRCSPMKGHSHVYWYRQLPEEGLKFMVYLQKENIIDESGMPKERFSAEFPKEGPSILRIQQVVRGDSAAYFCASSPQGQLIFGANVLTFGAGSRLTVL.

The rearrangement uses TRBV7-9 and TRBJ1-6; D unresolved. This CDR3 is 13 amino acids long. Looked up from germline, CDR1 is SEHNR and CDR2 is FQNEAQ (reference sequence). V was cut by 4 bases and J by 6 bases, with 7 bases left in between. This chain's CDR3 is CASSYDANSPLHF. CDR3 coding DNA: TGTGCCAGCAGCTATGATGCTAATTCACCCCTCCACTTT.

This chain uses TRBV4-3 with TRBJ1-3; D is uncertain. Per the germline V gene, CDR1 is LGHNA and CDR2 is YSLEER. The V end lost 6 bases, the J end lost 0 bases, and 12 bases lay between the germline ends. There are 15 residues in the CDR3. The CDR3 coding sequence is TGCGCCAGCAGAAACATGATCAGCTCTGGAAACACCATATATTTT. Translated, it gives CASRNMISSGNTIYF.

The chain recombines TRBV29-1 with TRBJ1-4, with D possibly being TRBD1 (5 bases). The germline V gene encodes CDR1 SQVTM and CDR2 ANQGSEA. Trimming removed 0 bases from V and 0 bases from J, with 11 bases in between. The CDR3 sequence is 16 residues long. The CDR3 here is CSVEDFQGTTNEKLFF. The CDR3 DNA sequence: TGCAGCGTTGAAGATTTCCAGGGTACAACTAATGAAAAACTGTTTTTT.

The chain's CDR3 is CASSEGPLQNTEAFF. The CDR3 DNA is TGTGCCAGCAGCGAGGGCCCCTTACAGAACACTGAAGCTTTCTTT. The chain has TRBV9 and TRBJ1-1; D remains unclear. This CDR3 comprises 15 residues. V shed 3 bases and J shed 1 base, with 13 bases lying between them. Germline CDR1 reads SGDLS; CDR2 reads YYNGEE.

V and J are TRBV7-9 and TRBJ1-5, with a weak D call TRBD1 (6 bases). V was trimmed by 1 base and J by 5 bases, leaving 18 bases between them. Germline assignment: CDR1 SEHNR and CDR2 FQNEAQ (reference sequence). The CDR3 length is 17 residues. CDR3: CASSLGGGYRVDQPQHF. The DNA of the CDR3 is TGTGCCAGCAGCTTAGGGGGCGGGTACAGGGTTGATCAGCCCCAGCATTTT.

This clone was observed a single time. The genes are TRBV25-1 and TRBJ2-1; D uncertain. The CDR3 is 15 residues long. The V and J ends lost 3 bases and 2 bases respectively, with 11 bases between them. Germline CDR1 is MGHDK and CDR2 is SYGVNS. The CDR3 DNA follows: TGTGCCAGCAGTGACAATATCCCCGCCTACAATGAGCAGTTCTTC. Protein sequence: CASSDNIPAYNEQFF.

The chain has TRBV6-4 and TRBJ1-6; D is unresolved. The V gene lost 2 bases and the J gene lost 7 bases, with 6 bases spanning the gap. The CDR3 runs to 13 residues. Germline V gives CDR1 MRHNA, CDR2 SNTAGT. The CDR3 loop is CASSDGPNSPLHF. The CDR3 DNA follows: TGTGCCAGCAGTGACGGTCCGAATTCACCCCTCCACTTT.

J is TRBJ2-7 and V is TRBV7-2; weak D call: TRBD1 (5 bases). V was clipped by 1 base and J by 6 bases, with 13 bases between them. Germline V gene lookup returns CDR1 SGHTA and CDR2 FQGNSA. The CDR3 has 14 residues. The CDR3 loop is CASSLVGRVTEQYF. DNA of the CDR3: TGTGCCAGCAGCTTAGTCGGCAGGGTCACCGAGCAGTACTTC.

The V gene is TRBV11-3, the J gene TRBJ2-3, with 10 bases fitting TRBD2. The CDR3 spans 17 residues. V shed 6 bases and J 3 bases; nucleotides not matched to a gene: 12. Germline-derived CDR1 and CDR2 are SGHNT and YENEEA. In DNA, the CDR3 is TGTGCCAGCAGTCCAACCGGCAGCGGGAGGGGGACAGATACGCAGTATTTT. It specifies CASSPTGSGRGTDTQYF. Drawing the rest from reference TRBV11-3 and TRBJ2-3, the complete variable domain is EAGVVQSPRYKIIEKKQPVAFWCNPISGHNTLYWYLQNLGQGPELLIRYENEEAVDDSQLPKDRFSAERLKGVDSTLKIQPAELGDSAVYLCASSPTGSGRGTDTQYFGPGTRLTVL.

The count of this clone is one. CDR3: CASSEARSRSYGYTF. DNA of the CDR3: TGTGCCAGCAGTGAAGCGCGCAGCCGATCCTATGGCTACACCTTC. This chain connects TRBV2 to TRBJ1-2; D ambiguous. This CDR3 is built from 15 residues. V was cut by 0 bases and J by 4 bases, with 12 bases left in between. Germline V gene lookup returns CDR1 SNHLY and CDR2 FYNNEI.

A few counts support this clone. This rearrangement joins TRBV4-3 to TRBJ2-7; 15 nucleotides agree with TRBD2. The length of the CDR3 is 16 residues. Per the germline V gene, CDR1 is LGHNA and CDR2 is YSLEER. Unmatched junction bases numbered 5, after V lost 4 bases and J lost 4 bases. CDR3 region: CASSPGLAGGPYEQYF. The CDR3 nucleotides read TGCGCCAGCAGCCCCGGACTAGCGGGAGGGCCATACGAGCAGTACTTC.

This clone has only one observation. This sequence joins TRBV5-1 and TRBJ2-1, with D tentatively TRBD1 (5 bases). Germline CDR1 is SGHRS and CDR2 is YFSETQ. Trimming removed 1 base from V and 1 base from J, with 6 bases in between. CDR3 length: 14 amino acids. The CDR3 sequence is CASSLPGSYNEQFF. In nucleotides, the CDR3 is TGCGCCAGCAGCTTGCCAGGGTCCTACAATGAGCAGTTCTTC.

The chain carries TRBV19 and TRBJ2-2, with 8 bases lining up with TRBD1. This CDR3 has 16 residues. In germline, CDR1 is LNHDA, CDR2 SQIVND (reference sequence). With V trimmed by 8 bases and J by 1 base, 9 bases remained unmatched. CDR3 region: CASESLGTGNTGELFF. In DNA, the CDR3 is TGTGCCAGTGAGTCATTGGGGACAGGGAACACCGGGGAGCTGTTTTTT.